These T cell receptor beta chains were read from a single sample in a study of T cell repertoires in cytomegalovirus infection. TCRdb ran MiXCR on the reads and lists one entry per CDR3 protein. The data contain roughly 990,000 distinct CDR3 sequences, around 30% of them singletons. No antigen is known for these receptors. Source: cultured CD8+ T cells from PBMCs, taken from culture after CMV antigen stimulation. The receptors originated from a human donor in good health (CMV status not recorded). Some clones in this sample may be carry-over from other donors' samples. Both conserved end residues are part of each CDR3. A D gene is named only where the DNA matches it firmly. The size field is filled for only some rows; it gives once, few, many or a size class.

length: 16
V: TRBV27
size: NA
D: TRBD2
J: TRBJ2-1
DNA: TGTGCCAGCAGTTTCCCTAGCGGGGGGGCTTACAATGAGCAGTTCTTC
CDR3: CASSFPSGGAYNEQFF

length: 14
V: TRBV6-5
size: NA
D: NA
J: TRBJ1-2
DNA: TGTGCCAGCAGTTATTTCGGACCGAACTATGGCTACACCTTC
CDR3: CASSYFGPNYGYTF

length: 16
V: TRBV25-1
size: few
D: NA
J: TRBJ1-2
DNA: TGTGCCAGCAGTGCCCCCTCAGCTCTTCCAAACTATGGCTACACCTTC
CDR3: CASSAPSALPNYGYTF

length: 18
V: TRBV7-9
size: many
D: TRBD2
J: TRBJ2-1
DNA: TGTGCCAGCAGCCCAGGGACTAGCGGGGGGGCGTCCTACAATGAGCAGTTCTTC
CDR3: CASSPGTSGGASYNEQFF

length: 14
V: TRBV7-8
size: few
D: NA
J: TRBJ2-1
DNA: TGTGCCAGCTCCCATCCCACAGAGAACAATGAGCAGTTCTTC
CDR3: CASSHPTENNEQFF

length: 13
V: TRBV7-9
size: few
D: NA
J: TRBJ2-1
DNA: TGTGCCAGCAGCTTAGTACGGTTCTATGAGCAGTTCTTC
CDR3: CASSLVRFYEQFF

length: 15
V: TRBV4-2
size: NA
D: NA
J: TRBJ2-3
DNA: TGTGCCAGCAGCCAAGATGGGGGGAGCACAGATACGCAGTATTTT
CDR3: CASSQDGGSTDTQYF

length: 15
V: TRBV4-3
size: NA
D: NA
J: TRBJ1-4
DNA: TGCGCCAGCAGCGAAGATTCGGGACGGAATGAAAAACTGTTTTTT
CDR3: CASSEDSGRNEKLFF

length: 16
V: TRBV12-5
size: few
D: TRBD2
J: TRBJ2-1
DNA: TGTGCTAGTGGTCCCGGGACTAGCGGGGTTTTAAGGGAGCAGTTCTTC
CDR3: CASGPGTSGVLREQFF

length: 13
V: TRBV7-4
size: NA
D: NA
J: TRBJ2-4
DNA: TGTGCCTCCACTTTCGTCACATTGAACATTCAGTACTTC
CDR3: CASTFVTLNIQYF

length: 16
V: TRBV19
size: NA
D: TRBD2
J: TRBJ2-1
DNA: TGTGCCAGTAGTATAAATCTAGCGGGGGGGCCTAATGAGCAGTTCTTC
CDR3: CASSINLAGGPNEQFF

length: 16
V: TRBV12-3/TRBV12-4
size: few
D: TRBD2
J: TRBJ2-1
DNA: TGTGCCAGCAGCCCGACTAGCGGGGGGGCGGGGGGTGAGCAGTTCTTC
CDR3: CASSPTSGGAGGEQFF

length: 13
V: TRBV7-6
size: many
D: NA
J: TRBJ1-1
DNA: TGTGCCAGCAGGGACTCGGGTGGGATGGAAGCTTTCTTT
CDR3: CASRDSGGMEAFF

length: 15
V: TRBV15
size: NA
D: NA
J: TRBJ1-2
DNA: TGTGCCACCAGCTTCACCGGGGCTTCGGGGAAGGGCTACACCTTC
CDR3: CATSFTGASGKGYTF

length: 11
V: TRBV27
size: NA
D: NA
J: TRBJ2-1
DNA: TGTGCCAGCACCCCTTACAATGAGCAGTTCTTC
CDR3: CASTPYNEQFF

length: 21
V: TRBV7-3
size: few
D: TRBD1
J: TRBJ2-2
DNA: TGTGCCAGCAGCTTAATTTTTCTCCGGGACAGGGGGCAAGGACCGAACGGGGAGCTGTTTTTT
CDR3: CASSLIFLRDRGQGPNGELFF

length: 13
V: TRBV19
size: NA
D: NA
J: TRBJ2-1
DNA: TGTGCCAGTAGTATGGGGGGCGCGGATGAGCAGTTCTTC
CDR3: CASSMGGADEQFF

length: 14
V: TRBV7-7
size: few
D: NA
J: TRBJ2-3
DNA: TGTGCTAGCAGCTTAGGCTTGGGTGGAGATACGCAGTATTTT
CDR3: CASSLGLGGDTQYF

length: 14
V: TRBV19
size: NA
D: NA
J: TRBJ2-2
DNA: TGTGCCAGTAGTGCCGGAAACGGGTTCGGGGAGCTGTTTTTT
CDR3: CASSAGNGFGELFF

length: 11
V: TRBV2
size: NA
D: NA
J: TRBJ1-1
DNA: TGTGCCACAGAGGGGGATACTGAAGCTTTCTTT
CDR3: CATEGDTEAFF

length: 12
V: TRBV4-1
size: few
D: NA
J: TRBJ1-1
DNA: TGCGCCAGCAGCCAAGTGGGACTTGAAGCTTTCTTT
CDR3: CASSQVGLEAFF

length: 14
V: TRBV7-3
size: NA
D: NA
J: TRBJ2-3
DNA: TGTGCCAGCAGCTGGGGGCAGGCCCCAGATACGCAGTATTTT
CDR3: CASSWGQAPDTQYF

length: 16
V: TRBV19
size: once
D: TRBD2
J: TRBJ2-3
DNA: TGTGCCAGTTATTTATCGAGCGGGGCTAGCACAGATACGCAGTATTTT
CDR3: CASYLSSGASTDTQYF

length: 15
V: TRBV4-3
size: NA
D: NA
J: TRBJ2-3
DNA: TGCGCCAGTTCGGACAAAGGGTATAATACAGATACGCAGTATTTT
CDR3: CASSDKGYNTDTQYF

length: 15
V: TRBV6-1
size: NA
D: TRBD1
J: TRBJ1-2
DNA: TGTGCCAGCAGGGGGTACAGGACAGGGGTTTATGGCTACACCTTC
CDR3: CASRGYRTGVYGYTF

length: 15
V: TRBV4-1
size: NA
D: NA
J: TRBJ1-1
DNA: TGCGCCAGCAGCCACGACCCGTTGAGAAACACTGAAGCTTTCTTT
CDR3: CASSHDPLRNTEAFF

length: 13
V: TRBV7-4
size: NA
D: TRBD1
J: TRBJ1-2
DNA: TGTGCCAGCAGCTACAGGGGGCTTTATGGCTACACCTTC
CDR3: CASSYRGLYGYTF

length: 12
V: TRBV7-6
size: many
D: NA
J: TRBJ1-1
DNA: TGTGCCAGCTTTGGGGCGGGGGCTGAAGCTTTCTTT
CDR3: CASFGAGAEAFF

length: 16
V: TRBV7-8
size: many
D: NA
J: TRBJ2-3
DNA: TGTGCCAGCAGCTTAAATGGACAAGATTTAACAGATACGCAGTATTTT
CDR3: CASSLNGQDLTDTQYF

length: 15
V: TRBV24-1
size: few
D: NA
J: TRBJ1-2
DNA: TGTGCCACCAGTGACCGCGACAGCCCCATTTATGGCTACACCTTC
CDR3: CATSDRDSPIYGYTF

length: 17
V: TRBV27
size: few
D: TRBD2
J: TRBJ2-1
DNA: TGTGCCAGCAGTTTGGCTAGCGGGGGTAGCTCCTACAATGAGCAGTTCTTC
CDR3: CASSLASGGSSYNEQFF

length: 16
V: TRBV5-6
size: NA
D: NA
J: TRBJ2-2
DNA: TGTGCCAGCAGCTTGGTGTACCTAGCGAACACCGGGGAGCTGTTTTTT
CDR3: CASSLVYLANTGELFF

length: 15
V: TRBV29-1
size: NA
D: TRBD2
J: TRBJ2-5
DNA: TGCAGCGTTGATGGGTCGGCTAGCGGGGGTGAGACCCAGTACTTC
CDR3: CSVDGSASGGETQYF

length: 13
V: TRBV20-1
size: NA
D: NA
J: TRBJ2-7
DNA: TGCAAAAAATATGACAGGCTGTACTACGAGCAGTACTTC
CDR3: CKKYDRLYYEQYF

length: 13
V: TRBV6-5
size: many
D: NA
J: TRBJ2-2
DNA: TGTGCCAGCAGTTATAGGGGGAGCGGGGAGCTGTTTTTT
CDR3: CASSYRGSGELFF

length: 12
V: TRBV12-3/TRBV12-4
size: NA
D: NA
J: TRBJ2-1
DNA: TGTGCCAGCAGTTTAGCGCAAGATGAGCAGTTCTTC
CDR3: CASSLAQDEQFF